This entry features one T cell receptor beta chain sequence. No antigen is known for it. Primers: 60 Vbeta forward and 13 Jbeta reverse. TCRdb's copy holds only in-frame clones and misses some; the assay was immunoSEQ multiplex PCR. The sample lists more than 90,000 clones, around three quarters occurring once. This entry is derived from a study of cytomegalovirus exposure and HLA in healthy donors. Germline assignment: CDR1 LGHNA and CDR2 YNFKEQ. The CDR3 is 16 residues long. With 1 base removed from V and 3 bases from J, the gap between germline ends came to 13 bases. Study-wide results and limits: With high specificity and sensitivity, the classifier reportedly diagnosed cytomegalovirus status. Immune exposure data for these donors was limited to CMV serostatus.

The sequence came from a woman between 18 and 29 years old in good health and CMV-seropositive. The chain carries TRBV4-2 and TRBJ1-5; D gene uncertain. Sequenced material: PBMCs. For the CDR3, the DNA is TGTGCCAGCAGCCAAGCAAGGAAAACAGTCAATCAGCCCCAGCATTTT. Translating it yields CASSQARKTVNQPQHF.